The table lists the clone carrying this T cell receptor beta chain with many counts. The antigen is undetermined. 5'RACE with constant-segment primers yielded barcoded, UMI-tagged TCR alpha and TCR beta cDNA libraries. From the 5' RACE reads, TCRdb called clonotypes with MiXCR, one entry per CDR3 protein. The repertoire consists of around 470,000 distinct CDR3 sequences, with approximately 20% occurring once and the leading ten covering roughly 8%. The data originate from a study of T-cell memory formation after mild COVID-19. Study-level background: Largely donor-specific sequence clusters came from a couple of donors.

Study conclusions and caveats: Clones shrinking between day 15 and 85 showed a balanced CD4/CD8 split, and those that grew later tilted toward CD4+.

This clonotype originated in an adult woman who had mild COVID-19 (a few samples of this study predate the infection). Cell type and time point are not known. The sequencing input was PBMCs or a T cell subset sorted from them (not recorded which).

CDR3 nucleotide sequence: TGTGCCAGCAGCCAAGGGGGAAGATACACAGATACGCAGTATTTT. It encodes CASSQGGRYTDTQYF. The chain employs TRBV4-2 and TRBJ2-3; no definite D call. Trimming cost V 1 base and J 2 bases, with 10 bases left between them. Looked up from germline, CDR1 is LGHNA and CDR2 is YNFKEQ. CDR3 length: 15 amino acids.